The entry that follows covers one TCR beta chain sequence. Its binding antigen is unknown. Within one base of it there is no much larger clone, and no base qualities were kept. These data belong to a study of control samples from healthy donors and cancer patients (dated by TCRdb to 2018 to 2021). Receptor libraries were prepared by the immunoSEQ multiplex PCR assay. Not all clones reach the TCRdb copy of this immuneACCESS table, which keeps in-frame sequences only. Checked studies attribute under half of the gap to unresolved V genes and leave the rest unexplained. The sample table contains over 100,000 clones; only one count was recorded for more than 90% of them. The ten top clones hold about 5.5% of the sample. From a lookup of the germline V gene, CDR1 and CDR2 are ENHRY and SYGVKD. Counted from cysteine to phenylalanine, this CDR3 has 16 amino acids. Only the CDR3 DNA is retained, 48 bases long and in frame from the first base. V loses 2 bases at its end and J loses 5 bases; junction bases beyond the gene matches: 6.

The receptor chain draws on TRBV10-3 and TRBJ2-1, and TRBD2 aligns with 10 junction nucleotides. Specimen: blood. This TCR came from a man between 18 and 29 years old in good health. The nucleotide sequence is TGTGCCATCAGTGAGCGGCTAGCGGGGGTTAACAATGAGCAGTTCTTC. Its protein is CAISERLAGVNNEQFF.